This entry describes one T cell receptor (beta chain). Clones were sequenced by immunoSEQ multiplex PCR, and TCRdb holds only the in-frame ones, with some missing. The sample lists about 81,000 clones; 90% to 95% were seen once. This sample was taken from a study of PD-L1 blockade in urothelial cancer. The CDR3 spans 16 residues. Germline V lookup: CDR1 MNHEY, CDR2 SVGAGI. Germline trimming cut 0 bases from V and 4 bases from J; bases unmatched to any gene: 4. Urothelial carcinoma affected the patients, and it was locally advanced or metastatic. All patients handed over anywhere from 1 to 8 samples, pretreatment and on-treatment.

The V gene is TRBV6-5, the J gene TRBJ2-7; 12 nucleotides line up with TRBD2. The material sequenced was PBMCs, taken around atezolizumab (anti-PD-L1) treatment. The TCR was taken from a man in his 60s with urothelial cancer. For the CDR3, the DNA is TGTGCCAGCAGTTACTCAGGGGGGACTAGCGGGTACGAGCAGTACTTC. Its protein is CASSYSGGTSGYEQYF.